This T cell receptor (beta chain) was captured by sequencing in a study of cytomegalovirus exposure and HLA in healthy donors. Measured with immunoSEQ multiplex PCR; TCRdb has only the in-frame clones, and not every one. The sample includes about 55,000 clones, approximately 90% seen only once; the top ten take about 2.9%. V lost 4 bases to trimming and J lost 7 bases, with 14 bases between them. The CDR3 spans 13 residues. Germline V CDR1 and CDR2: LNHNV, YYDKDF (reference sequence). The material sequenced was PBMCs. The chain couples TRBV15 to TRBJ2-7, with D possibly being TRBD2 (6 bases). The sequence came from a man aged 18 to 29 in good health and CMV-seronegative. Here the CDR3 DNA reads TGTGCCACCAGCACCGGCTCGGGGAGGGAGCAGTACTTC. This sequence encodes CATSTGSGREQYF.